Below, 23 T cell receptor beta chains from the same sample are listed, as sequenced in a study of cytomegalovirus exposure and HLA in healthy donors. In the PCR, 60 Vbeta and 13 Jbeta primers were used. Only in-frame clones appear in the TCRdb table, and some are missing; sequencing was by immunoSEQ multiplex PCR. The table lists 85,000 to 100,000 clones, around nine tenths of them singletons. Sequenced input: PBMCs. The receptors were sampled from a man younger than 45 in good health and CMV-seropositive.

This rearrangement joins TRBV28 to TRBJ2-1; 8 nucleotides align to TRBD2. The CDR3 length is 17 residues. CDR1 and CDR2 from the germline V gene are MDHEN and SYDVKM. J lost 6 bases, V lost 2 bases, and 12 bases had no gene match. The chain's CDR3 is CASSLAGGNPLINEQFF. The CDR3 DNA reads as TGTGCCAGCAGTTTAGCGGGAGGAAACCCCTTAATCAATGAGCAGTTCTTC.

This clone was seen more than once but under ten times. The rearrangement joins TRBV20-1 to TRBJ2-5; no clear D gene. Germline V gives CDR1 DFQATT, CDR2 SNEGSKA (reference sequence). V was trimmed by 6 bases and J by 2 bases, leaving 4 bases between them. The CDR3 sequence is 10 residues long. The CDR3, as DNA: TGCAGTGCCAGGCAAGAGACCCAGTACTTC. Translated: CSARQETQYF.

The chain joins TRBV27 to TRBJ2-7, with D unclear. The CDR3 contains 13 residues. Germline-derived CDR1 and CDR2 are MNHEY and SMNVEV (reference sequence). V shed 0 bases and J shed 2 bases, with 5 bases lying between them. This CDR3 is CASSLSPAYEQYF. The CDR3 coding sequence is TGTGCCAGCAGTTTATCGCCAGCCTACGAGCAGTACTTC.

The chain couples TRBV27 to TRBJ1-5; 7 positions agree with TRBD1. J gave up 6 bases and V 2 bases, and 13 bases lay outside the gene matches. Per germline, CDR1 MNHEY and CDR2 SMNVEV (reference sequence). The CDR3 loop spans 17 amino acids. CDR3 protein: CASSLVVQGTRSQPQHF. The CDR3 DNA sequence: TGTGCCAGCAGTTTAGTTGTACAGGGGACGCGCAGTCAGCCCCAGCATTTT.

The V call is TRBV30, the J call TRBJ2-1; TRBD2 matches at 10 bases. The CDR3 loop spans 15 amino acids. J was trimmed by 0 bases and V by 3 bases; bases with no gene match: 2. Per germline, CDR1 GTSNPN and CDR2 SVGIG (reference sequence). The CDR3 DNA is TGTGCCTGGAGGGGACTAGCGAGCTCCTACAATGAGCAGTTCTTC. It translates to CAWRGLASSYNEQFF.

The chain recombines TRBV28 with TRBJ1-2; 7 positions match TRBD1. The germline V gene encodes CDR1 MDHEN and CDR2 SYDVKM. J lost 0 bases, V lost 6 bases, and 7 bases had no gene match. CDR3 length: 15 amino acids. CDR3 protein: CASSRAQGANYGYTF. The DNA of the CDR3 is TGTGCCAGCAGCCGAGCCCAGGGGGCTAACTATGGCTACACCTTC.

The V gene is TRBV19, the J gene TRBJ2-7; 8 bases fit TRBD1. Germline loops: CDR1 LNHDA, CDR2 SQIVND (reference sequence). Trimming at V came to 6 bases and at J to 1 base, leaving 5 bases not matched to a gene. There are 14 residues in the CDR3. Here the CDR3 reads CASSIRDRSYEQYF. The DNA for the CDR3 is TGTGCCAGTAGCATCCGGGACAGGTCCTACGAGCAGTACTTC.

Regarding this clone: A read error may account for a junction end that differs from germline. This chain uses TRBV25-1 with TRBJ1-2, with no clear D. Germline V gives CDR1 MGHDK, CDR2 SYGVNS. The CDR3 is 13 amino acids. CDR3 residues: CASSDSLVGLFAF. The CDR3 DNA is TGTGCCAGCAGTGATTCCCTGGTTGGACTGTTTGCCTTC.

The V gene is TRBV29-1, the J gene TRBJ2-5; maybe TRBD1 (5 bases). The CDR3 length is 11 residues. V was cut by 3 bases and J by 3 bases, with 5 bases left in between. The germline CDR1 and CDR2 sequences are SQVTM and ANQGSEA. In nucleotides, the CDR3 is TGCAGCGTTGACAGGGAAGAGACCCAGTACTTC. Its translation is CSVDREETQYF.

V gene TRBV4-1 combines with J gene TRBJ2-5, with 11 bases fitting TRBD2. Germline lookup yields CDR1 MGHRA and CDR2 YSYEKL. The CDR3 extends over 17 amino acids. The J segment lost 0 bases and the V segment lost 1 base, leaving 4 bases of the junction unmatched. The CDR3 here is CASSQGLAGRYQETQYF. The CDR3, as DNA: TGCGCCAGCAGCCAAGGACTAGCGGGACGGTACCAAGAGACCCAGTACTTC.

CDR3 DNA sequence: TGTGCCAGCAGTTCTCCGTTTTCAGGGGGACGGTCCAAAAACATTCAGTACTTC. Translation gives CASSSPFSGGRSKNIQYF. The chain employs TRBV27 and TRBJ2-4, with 7 bases that match TRBD1. Per germline, CDR1 MNHEY and CDR2 SMNVEV (reference sequence). The CDR3 covers 18 residues. J was trimmed by 2 bases and V by 4 bases; bases with no gene match: 14.

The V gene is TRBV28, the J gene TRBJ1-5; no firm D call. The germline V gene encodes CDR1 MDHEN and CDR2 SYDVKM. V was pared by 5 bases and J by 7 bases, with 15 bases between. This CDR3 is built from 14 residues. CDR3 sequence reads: CASSLPLVGQPQHF. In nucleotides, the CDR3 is TGTGCCAGCAGTCTCCCTCTAGTTGGCCAGCCCCAGCATTTT.

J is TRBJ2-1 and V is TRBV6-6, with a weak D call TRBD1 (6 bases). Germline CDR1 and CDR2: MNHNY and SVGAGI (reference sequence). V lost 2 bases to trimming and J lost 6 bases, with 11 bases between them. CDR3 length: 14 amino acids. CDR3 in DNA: TGTGCCAGCAGTTACCAGGGACAAGTCAATGAGCAGTTCTTC. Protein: CASSYQGQVNEQFF.

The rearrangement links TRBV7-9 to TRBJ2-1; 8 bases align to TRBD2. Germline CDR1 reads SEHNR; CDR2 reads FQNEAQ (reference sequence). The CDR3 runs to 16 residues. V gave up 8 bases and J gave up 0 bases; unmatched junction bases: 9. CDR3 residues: CASGLAGGSSYNEQFF. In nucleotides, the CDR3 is TGTGCCAGCGGTCTAGCGGGTGGTAGCTCCTACAATGAGCAGTTCTTC.

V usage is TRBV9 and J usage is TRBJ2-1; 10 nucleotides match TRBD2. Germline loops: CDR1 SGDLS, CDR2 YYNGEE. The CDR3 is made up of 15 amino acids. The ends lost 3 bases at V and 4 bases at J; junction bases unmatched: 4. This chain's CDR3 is CASSAGTSAYNEQFF. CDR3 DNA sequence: TGTGCCAGCAGCGCCGGGACTAGCGCGTACAATGAGCAGTTCTTC.

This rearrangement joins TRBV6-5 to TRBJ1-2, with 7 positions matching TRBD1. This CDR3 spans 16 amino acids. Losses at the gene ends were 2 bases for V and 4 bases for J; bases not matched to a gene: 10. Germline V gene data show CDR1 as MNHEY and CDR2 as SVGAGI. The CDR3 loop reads CASSYITGTAFYGYTF. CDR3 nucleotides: TGTGCCAGCAGTTACATTACCGGGACAGCGTTCTATGGCTACACCTTC.

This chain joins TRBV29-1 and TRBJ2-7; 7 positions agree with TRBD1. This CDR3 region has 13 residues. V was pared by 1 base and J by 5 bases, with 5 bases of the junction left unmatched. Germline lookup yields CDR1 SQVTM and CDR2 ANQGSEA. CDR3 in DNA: TGCAGCGTTGAAGGACAGGGTCATGACGAGCAGTACTTC. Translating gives CSVEGQGHDEQYF.

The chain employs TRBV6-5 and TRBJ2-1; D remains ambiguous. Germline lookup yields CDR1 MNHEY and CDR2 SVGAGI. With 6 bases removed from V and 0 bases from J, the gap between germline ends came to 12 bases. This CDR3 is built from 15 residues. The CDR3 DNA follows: TGTGCCAGCAGAGTGGCGGATAGCTCCTACAATGAGCAGTTCTTC. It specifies CASRVADSSYNEQFF.

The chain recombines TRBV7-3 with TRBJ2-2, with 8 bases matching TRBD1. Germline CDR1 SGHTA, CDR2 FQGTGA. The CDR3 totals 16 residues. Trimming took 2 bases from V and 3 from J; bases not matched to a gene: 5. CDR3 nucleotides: TGTGCCAGCAGCTTAGGTCACAGGGGGGACACCGGGGAGCTGTTTTTT. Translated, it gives CASSLGHRGDTGELFF.

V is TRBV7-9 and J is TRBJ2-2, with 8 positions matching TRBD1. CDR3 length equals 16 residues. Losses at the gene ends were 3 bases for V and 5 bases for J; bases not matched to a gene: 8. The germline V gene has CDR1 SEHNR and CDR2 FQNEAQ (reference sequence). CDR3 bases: TGTGCCAGCAGCTTGGGGACAGGAGGACCTACCGGGGAGCTGTTTTTT. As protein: CASSLGTGGPTGELFF.

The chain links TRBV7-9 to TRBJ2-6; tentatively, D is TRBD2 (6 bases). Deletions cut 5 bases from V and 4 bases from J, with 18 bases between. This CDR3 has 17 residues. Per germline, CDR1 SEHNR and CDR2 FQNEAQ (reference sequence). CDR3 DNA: TGTGCCAGCAGCCCCGCGGGGACCCGAGGAGGGGCCAACGTCCTGACTTTC. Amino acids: CASSPAGTRGGANVLTF.

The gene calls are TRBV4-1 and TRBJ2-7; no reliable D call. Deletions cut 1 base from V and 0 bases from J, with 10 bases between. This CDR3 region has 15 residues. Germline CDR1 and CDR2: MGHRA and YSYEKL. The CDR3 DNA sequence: TGCGCCAGCAGCCAAGTCCCAACGAGCTCCTACGAGCAGTACTTC. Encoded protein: CASSQVPTSSYEQYF.

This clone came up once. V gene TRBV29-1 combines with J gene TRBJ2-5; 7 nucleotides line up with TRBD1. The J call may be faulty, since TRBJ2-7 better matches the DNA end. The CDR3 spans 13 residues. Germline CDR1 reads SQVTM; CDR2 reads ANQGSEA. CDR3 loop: CSVERQGTNEQYF. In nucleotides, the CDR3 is TGCAGCGTTGAAAGACAGGGAACGAACGAGCAGTACTTC.